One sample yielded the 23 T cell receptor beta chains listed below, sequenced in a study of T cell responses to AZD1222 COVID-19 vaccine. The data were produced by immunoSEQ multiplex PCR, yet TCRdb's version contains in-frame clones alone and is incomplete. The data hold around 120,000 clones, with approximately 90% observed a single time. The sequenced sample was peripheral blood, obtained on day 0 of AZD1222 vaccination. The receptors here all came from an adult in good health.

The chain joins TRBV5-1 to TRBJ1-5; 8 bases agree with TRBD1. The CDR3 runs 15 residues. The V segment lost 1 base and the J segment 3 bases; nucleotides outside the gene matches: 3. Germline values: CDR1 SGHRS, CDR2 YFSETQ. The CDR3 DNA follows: TGCGCCAGCAGCTTGTGGACAGGGCCCAATCAGCCCCAGCATTTT. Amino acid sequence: CASSLWTGPNQPQHF.

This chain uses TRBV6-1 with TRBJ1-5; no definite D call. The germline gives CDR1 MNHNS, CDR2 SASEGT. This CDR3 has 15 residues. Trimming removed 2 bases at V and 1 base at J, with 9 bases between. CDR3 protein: CASSESGGSNQPQHF. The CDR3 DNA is TGTGCCAGCAGTGAAAGTGGCGGGAGCAATCAGCCCCAGCATTTT.

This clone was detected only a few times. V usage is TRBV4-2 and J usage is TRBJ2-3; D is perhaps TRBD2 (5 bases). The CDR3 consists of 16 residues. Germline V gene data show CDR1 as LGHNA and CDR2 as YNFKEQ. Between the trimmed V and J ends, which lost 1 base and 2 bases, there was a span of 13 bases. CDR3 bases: TGTGCCAGCAGCCAAGGAGGGCTAGCTCTCACAGATACGCAGTATTTT. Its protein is CASSQGGLALTDTQYF.

Here the CDR3 DNA reads TGTGCCAGCAGCCAAGATCATTTGGACGGAAACACCATATATTTT. It translates to CASSQDHLDGNTIYF. The V call is TRBV4-2, the J call TRBJ1-3; no firm D call. Germline V gene sequence: CDR1 LGHNA, CDR2 YNFKEQ. V was clipped by 0 bases and J by 4 bases, with 10 bases between them. This CDR3 has 15 amino acids.

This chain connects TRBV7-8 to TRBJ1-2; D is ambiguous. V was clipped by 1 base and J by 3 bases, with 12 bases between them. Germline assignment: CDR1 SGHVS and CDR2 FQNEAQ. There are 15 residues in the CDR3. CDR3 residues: CASSLDAGWDYGYTF. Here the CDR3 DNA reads TGTGCCAGCAGCTTAGATGCGGGGTGGGACTATGGCTACACCTTC.

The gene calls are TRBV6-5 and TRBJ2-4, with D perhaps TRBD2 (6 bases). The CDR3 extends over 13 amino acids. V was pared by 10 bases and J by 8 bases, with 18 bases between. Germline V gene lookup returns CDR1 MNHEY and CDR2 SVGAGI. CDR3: CATLTGGGDIQYF. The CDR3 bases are TGTGCCACCCTTACCGGGGGAGGCGACATTCAGTACTTC.

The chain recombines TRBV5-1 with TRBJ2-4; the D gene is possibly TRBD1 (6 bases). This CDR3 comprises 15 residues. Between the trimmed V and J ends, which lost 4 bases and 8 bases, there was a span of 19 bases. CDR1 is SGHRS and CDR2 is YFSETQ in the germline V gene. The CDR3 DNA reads TGCGCCAGCAGCCTGAACAGGGCTCCTAAGGACATTCAGTACTTC. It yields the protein CASSLNRAPKDIQYF.

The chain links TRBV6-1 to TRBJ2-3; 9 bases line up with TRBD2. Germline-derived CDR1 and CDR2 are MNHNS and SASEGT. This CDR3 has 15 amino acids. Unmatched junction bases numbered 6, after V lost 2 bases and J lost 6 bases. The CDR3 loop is CASSEIAGVRDTQYF. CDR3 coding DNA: TGTGCCAGCAGTGAAATAGCGGGGGTAAGGGATACGCAGTATTTT.

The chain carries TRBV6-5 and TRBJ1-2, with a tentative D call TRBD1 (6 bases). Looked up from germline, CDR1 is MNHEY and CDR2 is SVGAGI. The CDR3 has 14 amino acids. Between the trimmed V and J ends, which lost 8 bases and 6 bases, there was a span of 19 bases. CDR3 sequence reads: CASCRGGGLDGYTF. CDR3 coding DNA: TGTGCCAGCTGTAGGGGGGGTGGGCTGGATGGCTACACCTTC.

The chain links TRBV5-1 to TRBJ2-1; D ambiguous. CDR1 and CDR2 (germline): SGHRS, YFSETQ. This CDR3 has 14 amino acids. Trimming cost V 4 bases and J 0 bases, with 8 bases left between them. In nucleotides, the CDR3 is TGCGCCAGCAGCCCCGACACCTCCTACAATGAGCAGTTCTTC. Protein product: CASSPDTSYNEQFF.

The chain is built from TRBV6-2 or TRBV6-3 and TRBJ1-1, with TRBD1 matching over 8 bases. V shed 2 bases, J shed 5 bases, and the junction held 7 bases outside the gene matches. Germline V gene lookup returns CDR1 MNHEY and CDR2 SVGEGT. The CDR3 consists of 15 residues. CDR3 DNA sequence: TGTGCCAGCAGTTACCCACGGACAGGGATTACTGAAGCTTTCTTT. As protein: CASSYPRTGITEAFF.

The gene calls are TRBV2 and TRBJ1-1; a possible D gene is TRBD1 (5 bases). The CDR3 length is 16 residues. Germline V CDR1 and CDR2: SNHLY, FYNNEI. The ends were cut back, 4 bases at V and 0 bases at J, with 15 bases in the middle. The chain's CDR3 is CASSVEFRGLNTEAFF. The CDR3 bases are TGTGCCAGCAGTGTTGAATTTCGGGGGTTGAACACTGAAGCTTTCTTT.

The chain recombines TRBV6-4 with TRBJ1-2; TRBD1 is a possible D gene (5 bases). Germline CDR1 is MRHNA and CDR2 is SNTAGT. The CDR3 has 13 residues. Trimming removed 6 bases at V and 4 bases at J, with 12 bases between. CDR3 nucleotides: TGTGCCAGCAGCCATGGGGGAGGCTATGGCTACACCTTC. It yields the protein CASSHGGGYGYTF.

The CDR3 sequence: CASSTDNTDTQYF. The CDR3 DNA sequence: TGTGCCAGCAGCACCGATAACACAGATACGCAGTATTTT. The chain employs TRBV9 and TRBJ2-3, with D unresolved. The CDR3 has 13 amino acids. Looked up from germline, CDR1 is SGDLS and CDR2 is YYNGEE. V lost 4 bases to trimming and J lost 2 bases, with 8 bases between them.

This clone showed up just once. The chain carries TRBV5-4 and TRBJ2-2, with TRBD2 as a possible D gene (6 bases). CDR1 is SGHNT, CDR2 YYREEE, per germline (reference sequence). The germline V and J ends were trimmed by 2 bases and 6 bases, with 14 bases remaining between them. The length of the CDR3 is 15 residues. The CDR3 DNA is TGTGCCAGCAGCTTAACTAGGAGGGAGCCCGGGGAGCTGTTTTTT. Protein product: CASSLTRREPGELFF.

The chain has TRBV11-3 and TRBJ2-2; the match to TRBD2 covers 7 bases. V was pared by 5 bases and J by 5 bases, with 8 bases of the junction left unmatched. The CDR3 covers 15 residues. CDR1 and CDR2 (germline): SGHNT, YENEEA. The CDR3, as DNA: TGTGCCAGCAGCCCCCTCTCCGGGGGGACCGGGGAGCTGTTTTTT. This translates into CASSPLSGGTGELFF. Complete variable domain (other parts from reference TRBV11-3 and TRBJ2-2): EAGVVQSPRYKIIEKKQPVAFWCNPISGHNTLYWYLQNLGQGPELLIRYENEEAVDDSQLPKDRFSAERLKGVDSTLKIQPAELGDSAVYLCASSPLSGGTGELFFGEGSRLTVL.

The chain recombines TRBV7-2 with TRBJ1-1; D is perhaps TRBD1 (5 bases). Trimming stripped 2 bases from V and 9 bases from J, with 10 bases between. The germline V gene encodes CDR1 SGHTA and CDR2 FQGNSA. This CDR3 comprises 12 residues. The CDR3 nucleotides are TGTGCCAGCAGCTTAAGTGGGGGTCAAGCTTTCTTT. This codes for CASSLSGGQAFF.

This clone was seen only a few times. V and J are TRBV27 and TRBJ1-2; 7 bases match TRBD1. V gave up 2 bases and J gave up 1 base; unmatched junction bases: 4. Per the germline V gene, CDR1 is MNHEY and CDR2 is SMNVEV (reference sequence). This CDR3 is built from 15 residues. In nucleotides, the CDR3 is TGTGCCAGCAGTTTAAGGTCAGGGGGTAACTATGGCTACACCTTC. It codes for CASSLRSGGNYGYTF.

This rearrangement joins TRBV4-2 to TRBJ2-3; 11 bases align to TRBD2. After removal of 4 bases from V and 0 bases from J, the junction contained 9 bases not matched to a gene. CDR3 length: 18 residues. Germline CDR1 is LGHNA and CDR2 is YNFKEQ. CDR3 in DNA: TGTGCCAGCAGCCGGCCGGGACTAGCGGCCGATAGCACAGATACGCAGTATTTT. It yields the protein CASSRPGLAADSTDTQYF.

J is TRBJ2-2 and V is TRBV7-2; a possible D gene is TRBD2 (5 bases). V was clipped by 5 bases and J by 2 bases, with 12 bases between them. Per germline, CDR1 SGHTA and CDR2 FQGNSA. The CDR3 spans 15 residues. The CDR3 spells CASSPEAVNTGELFF. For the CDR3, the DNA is TGTGCCAGCAGCCCAGAAGCGGTTAACACCGGGGAGCTGTTTTTT.

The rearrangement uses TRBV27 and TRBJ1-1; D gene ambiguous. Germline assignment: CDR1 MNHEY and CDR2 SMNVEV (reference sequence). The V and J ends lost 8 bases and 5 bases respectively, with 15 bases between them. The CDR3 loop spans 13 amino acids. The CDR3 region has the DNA TGTGCCAGCGGCCACCGCGTTGTGACTGAAGCTTTCTTT. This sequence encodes CASGHRVVTEAFF.

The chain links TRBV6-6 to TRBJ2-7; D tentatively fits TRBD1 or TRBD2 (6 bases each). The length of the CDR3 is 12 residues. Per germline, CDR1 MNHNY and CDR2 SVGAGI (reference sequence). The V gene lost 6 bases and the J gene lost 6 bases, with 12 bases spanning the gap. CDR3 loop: CASRQGGLEQYF. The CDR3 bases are TGTGCCAGCAGACAAGGGGGGCTCGAGCAGTACTTC.

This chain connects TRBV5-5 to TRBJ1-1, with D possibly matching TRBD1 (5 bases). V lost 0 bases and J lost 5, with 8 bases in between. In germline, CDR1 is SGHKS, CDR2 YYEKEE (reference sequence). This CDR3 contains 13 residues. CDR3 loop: CASSLEGFTEAFF. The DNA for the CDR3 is TGTGCCAGCAGCTTGGAGGGGTTTACTGAAGCTTTCTTT.